This note documents a single T cell receptor (beta chain) sequence. This clonotype was detected many times. Its antigen remains unidentified. The record has no base qualities; no much larger clone is one base away. The data derive from a study of blood T cells in healthy people across ages (dated by TCRdb to the mid-2010s). Background for the entire study: In model experiments, template switching captured about one uniquely barcoded TCR beta cDNA molecule for every two T cells. The study measured age-related changes in TCR beta repertoire diversity using deep sequencing normalized with unique cDNA molecular identifiers. The donors were divided into four age groups: young (average approximately 17 years), middle-aged (roughly 40), aged (under 70) and long-lived (roughly 86). To avoid experimental bias, donors of different ages were distributed randomly across sequencing lanes. Two additional independent replicas of 1 million unique cDNA reads from the same blood draw were analyzed for two donors (one aged 18 to 30 and one aged 80 or older). Broader findings and caveats from the paper: Compared with the aged group, the long-lived group had more naive CD4+ T cells, fewer expanded clones and increased TCR diversity, a pattern suggesting age selection. Estimates of total diversity from one million sequenced T cells were regarded as lower bounds and underestimates. As age increased, observed TCR beta diversity per million T cells dropped in a roughly linear way, and a significant reduction was already evident by age about 40. Since profiling was done on bulk unsorted PBMCs, naive and antigen-experienced compartments could not be conclusively compared. Donor CMV infection status was unknown, potentially confounding age-related changes in expanded clonotypes. The percentage of naive T cells measured by flow cytometry correlated strongly with observed TCR beta diversity.

V is shortened by 5 bases, J by 2 bases, and the region joining them spans 19 bases. The CDR3 numbers 16 residues from cysteine through phenylalanine. The sequence is cut down to CDR3 DNA, 48 bases in frame from base 1. CDR1 is given as SGHRS and CDR2 as YFSETQ, both from the germline V gene. Libraries came from 5' RACE. The data were produced on an Illumina HiSeq 2500. A second PCR of roughly 7 to 11 cycles was performed with a sample-barcoded 5' primer and a J-beta primer mix. A template-switch 5' adaptor carrying 12 random nucleotides introduced a unique molecular identifier onto each TCR beta cDNA molecule. Each sample yielded at least 3 million CDR3-containing paired-end reads. The Mint cDNA synthesis kit, primed by a TRBC-specific oligonucleotide, was used to synthesize first-strand cDNA from all RNA. Following uracil-DNA glycosylase treatment, a first 18-cycle PCR with universal primers M1SS and BC2_uni_R was performed on all cDNA. In the paper's pipeline: For normalization, 1 million high-quality reads were randomly selected from each sample, with every read carrying a distinct molecular identifier. Instead of being binned into consensus sequences, reads with shared molecular identifiers were discarded. MiTCR, with a Q25 quality threshold and the strictest error-elimination algorithm, was used for CDR3 identification, clonotype clustering and error correction. A nonparametric unseen species model with Euler transformation was used to estimate lower-bound total TCR beta diversity. TCRdb redid the processing of the public reads, applying fastp at Q25 and MiXCR, and retained in-frame beta chains. Each entry merges the rows of one CDR3 protein and shows their most common DNA and genes. What appears here as the V and J calls and clone size reflects TCRdb's work, not the paper's. The sample has fewer than 900,000 distinct CDR3 sequences on record, about 34% of them singletons. The ten biggest clones cover 10% to 15% of the sample.

The 39 donors, aged about 6 to 100 years, were systemically healthy Caucasian individuals from Russia. Each donor gave ten milliliters of peripheral blood, collected into EDTA-treated Vacutainer tubes. Ficoll-Paque density-gradient centrifugation was used to isolate PBMCs, with at least 7 million per sample. Trizol reagent was used to extract total RNA from PBMCs, with at least 6 micrograms per sample. The percentages of naive CD45RAhigh/CD27high T cells were determined by flow cytometry on a PBMC aliquot from every donor. This TCR was sampled from a man aged 18 to 29 in good health. What was sequenced was blood. This receptor chain uses TRBV5-1 and TRBJ2-5; the D gene is not confidently resolved. The CDR3 has the sequence CASSRGGALPQETQYF. The nucleotide sequence is given as TGCGCCAGCAGTCGTGGCGGAGCCTTACCTCAAGAGACCCAGTACTTC.